The 12 T cell receptor beta chains presented below share a single source sample, sequenced in a study of blood T cell repertoires in COVID-19. Using immunoSEQ multiplex PCR, the repertoire was profiled, and TCRdb retains in-frame clones only, with some absent. The repertoire has 360,000 or so clones, almost 90% of them found once; the top ten carry 0.95% to 1.1%. Sequencing was done on a sample of PBMCs or T cells enriched from blood (not recorded which). These receptors came from a woman aged 25-40 years who had been exposed to COVID-19.

V usage is TRBV7-9 and J usage is TRBJ2-7; the D is unclear. Germline CDR1 and CDR2: SEHNR and FQNEAQ (reference sequence). This CDR3 spans 16 amino acids. The V and J ends lost 0 bases and 0 bases respectively, with 12 bases between them. The CDR3 is CASSLALGLGSYEQYF. As DNA, the CDR3 is TGTGCCAGCAGCTTAGCGCTGGGCCTCGGCTCCTACGAGCAGTACTTC.

The V call is TRBV5-6, the J call TRBJ2-2; D unclear. Germline CDR1 and CDR2: SGHDT and YYEEEE. Trimming took off 1 base at V and 4 bases at J, with 8 bases between the two ends. The CDR3 length is 14 residues. As DNA, the CDR3 is TGTGCCAGCAGCTTGTATGGCTTCACCGGGGAGCTGTTTTTT. Encoded protein: CASSLYGFTGELFF.

This chain links TRBV3-1 (or the pseudogene TRBV3-2) with TRBJ2-3; the D gene is possibly TRBD2 (5 bases). This CDR3 region has 15 residues. V lost 4 bases and J 4 bases, leaving 15 bases between the germline ends. CDR1 is LGHDT and CDR2 is YNNKEL in the germline V gene (reference sequence). CDR3 protein: CASSLLSEEADTQYF. The DNA of the CDR3 is TGTGCCAGCAGCCTTCTTAGCGAGGAGGCAGATACGCAGTATTTT.

J is TRBJ1-1 and V is TRBV5-4; 8 bases are a match to TRBD1. With 7 bases clipped from V and 7 bases from J, the junction kept 15 bases outside the gene matches. This CDR3 has 15 residues. Looked up from germline, CDR1 is SGHNT and CDR2 is YYREEE (reference sequence). DNA of the CDR3: TGTGCCAGCGGCCCCGGGACAGGAAAGCCAGGTGAAGCTTTCTTT. This encodes CASGPGTGKPGEAFF.

The chain has TRBV19 and TRBJ1-2; 7 bases fit TRBD1. CDR3 length equals 14 residues. CDR1 is LNHDA, CDR2 SQIVND, per germline (reference sequence). V gave up 3 bases and J gave up 4 bases; unmatched junction bases: 5. CDR3: CASSMVTGSYGYTF. In DNA form, the CDR3 reads TGTGCCAGTAGTATGGTGACAGGGAGCTATGGCTACACCTTC.

The rearrangement links TRBV18 to TRBJ1-5; 7 bases align to TRBD1. The germline V gene encodes CDR1 KGHSH and CDR2 LQKENI. The CDR3 is 15 residues long. J gave up 0 bases and V 3 bases, and 2 bases lay outside the gene matches. The CDR3 sequence: CASSPRGISNQPQHF. For the CDR3, the DNA is TGTGCCAGCTCACCCAGGGGGATTAGCAATCAGCCCCAGCATTTT.

The chain carries TRBV23-1 and TRBJ2-1; 9 nucleotides align to TRBD1. TRBV23-1 is identified as an open reading frame with a role that is uncertain. The V gene end was trimmed by 3 bases and the J gene end by 3 bases; junction bases not matched to a gene: 21. This CDR3 is built from 21 residues. CDR3 in amino acids: CASSQYTRQGVSSSDYNEQFF. CDR3 bases: TGCGCCAGCAGTCAGTACACTCGACAGGGGGTCTCTTCAAGCGACTACAATGAGCAGTTCTTC.

V gene TRBV19 combines with J gene TRBJ2-7; the match to TRBD1 covers 9 bases. V shed 10 bases, J shed 6 bases, and the junction held 10 bases outside the gene matches. Germline values: CDR1 LNHDA, CDR2 SQIVND (reference sequence). The CDR3 spans 13 residues. CDR3 bases: TGTGCCACCTCAACCGGGACAGGGTTCGAGCAGTACTTC. It yields the protein CATSTGTGFEQYF.

The chain carries TRBV5-1 and TRBJ1-6; TRBD1 matches 10 bases. Looked up from germline, CDR1 is SGHRS and CDR2 is YFSETQ. V lost 0 bases and J lost 0; bases outside the gene matches: 3. This CDR3 contains 18 residues. The CDR3 coding sequence is TGCGCCAGCAGCTTGGCGGACAGGGGGAGCTCCTATAATTCACCCCTCCACTTT. Translating gives CASSLADRGSSYNSPLHF.

This chain joins TRBV13 and TRBJ2-2; D is ambiguous. Trimming took 5 bases from V and 7 from J, leaving 8 bases between them. Germline V lookup: CDR1 PRHDT, CDR2 FYEKMQ (reference sequence). This CDR3 spans 12 amino acids. The CDR3 is CASSPLVGELFF. CDR3 coding DNA: TGTGCCAGCAGCCCACTGGTCGGGGAGCTGTTTTTT. The whole variable domain, filled in from reference TRBV13 and TRBJ2-2, reads AAGVIQSPRHLIKEKRETATLKCYPIPRHDTVYWYQQGPGQDPQFLISFYEKMQSDKGSIPDRFSAQQFSDYHSELNMSSLELGDSALYFCASSPLVGELFFGEGSRLTVL.

The chain joins TRBV15 to TRBJ2-7, with a tentative D call TRBD2 (6 bases). CDR3 size: 14 residues. V gave up 3 bases and J gave up 10 bases, with 19 bases separating them. From germline, CDR1 is LNHNV and CDR2 YYDKDF (reference sequence). CDR3 region: CATSSTQRWRAQYF. DNA of the CDR3: TGTGCCACCAGCAGCACTCAGAGGTGGAGGGCTCAGTACTTC.

V usage is TRBV7-2 and J usage is TRBJ1-4, with D unresolved. Germline lookup yields CDR1 SGHTA and CDR2 FQGNSA. V was shortened by 1 base and J by 3 bases, with 9 bases between the two germline ends. The CDR3 extends over 15 amino acids. In DNA, the CDR3 is TGTGCCAGCAGCTTAGTAGGAGCAGCTAATGAAAAACTGTTTTTT. This sequence encodes CASSLVGAANEKLFF.